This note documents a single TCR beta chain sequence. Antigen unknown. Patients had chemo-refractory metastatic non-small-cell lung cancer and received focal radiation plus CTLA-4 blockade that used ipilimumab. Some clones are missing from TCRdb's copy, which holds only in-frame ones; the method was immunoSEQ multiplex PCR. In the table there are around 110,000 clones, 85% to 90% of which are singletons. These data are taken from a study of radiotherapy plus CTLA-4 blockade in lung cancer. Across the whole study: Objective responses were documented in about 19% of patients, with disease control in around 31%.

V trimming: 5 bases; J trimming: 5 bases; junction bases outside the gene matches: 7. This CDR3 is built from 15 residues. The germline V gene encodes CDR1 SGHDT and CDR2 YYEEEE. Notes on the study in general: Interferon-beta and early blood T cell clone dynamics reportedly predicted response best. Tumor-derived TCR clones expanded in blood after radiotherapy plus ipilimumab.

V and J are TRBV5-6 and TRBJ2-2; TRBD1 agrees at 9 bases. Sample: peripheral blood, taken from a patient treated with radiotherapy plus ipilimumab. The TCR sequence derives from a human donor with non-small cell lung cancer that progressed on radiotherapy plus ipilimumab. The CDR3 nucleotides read TGTGCCAGCAGGCGGACAGGGGTTCGGACCGGGGAGCTGTTTTTT. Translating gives CASRRTGVRTGELFF.